What follows are 10 T cell receptor beta chains derived from one specimen sequenced in a study of blood T cell repertoires in COVID-19. Sequencing was performed with immunoSEQ multiplex PCR; in TCRdb, only in-frame clones are kept and a portion is missing. The repertoire holds around 280,000 clones, with about nine tenths as singletons. Sequencing was performed on peripheral blood. The receptors stem from a woman in her twenties or thirties with COVID-19, enrolled during active disease.

The chain carries TRBV24-1 and TRBJ2-5; D perhaps matches TRBD1 (6 bases). CDR1 KGHDR and CDR2 SFDVKD come from the germline V gene. The V gene lost 10 bases and the J gene lost 5 bases, with 13 bases spanning the gap. CDR3 length equals 12 residues. The DNA of the CDR3 is TGTGCCACTCGGGGACACGGGGAGACCCAGTACTTC. It translates to CATRGHGETQYF.

This chain connects TRBV10-2 to TRBJ1-1; D possibly corresponds to TRBD1 (5 bases). The CDR3 extends over 16 amino acids. V gave up 2 bases and J gave up 4 bases, with 17 bases separating them. Per the germline V gene, CDR1 is WSHSY and CDR2 is SAAADI. The DNA of the CDR3 is TGCGCCAGCAGTGAGGTAGTGGACACCCTTGTCACTGAAGCTTTCTTT. Amino acid sequence: CASSEVVDTLVTEAFF.

V and J are TRBV27 and TRBJ2-2; TRBD2 matches at 8 bases. The CDR3 spans 16 residues. After removal of 8 bases from V and 1 base from J, the junction contained 9 bases not matched to a gene. The V gene's germline CDR1 is MNHEY and CDR2 SMNVEV (reference sequence). The DNA for the CDR3 is TGTGCCAGCCGCCTCGGGGCGGGGGGGAACACCGGGGAGCTGTTTTTT. Encoded protein: CASRLGAGGNTGELFF.

The chain uses TRBV6-5 and TRBJ1-3; TRBD1 might be the D (6 bases). The CDR3 is 15 amino acids. The germline V gene encodes CDR1 MNHEY and CDR2 SVGAGI. Between the trimmed V and J ends, which lost 4 bases and 4 bases, there was a span of 14 bases. The CDR3: CASSSRGGAGNTIYF. Written as DNA, the CDR3 is TGTGCCAGCAGTTCCCGGGGGGGCGCGGGAAACACCATATATTTT.

The chain is built from TRBV3-1 (or the pseudogene TRBV3-2) and TRBJ2-7; 10 bases line up with TRBD1. The germline CDR1 and CDR2 sequences are LGHDT and YNNKEL (reference sequence). This CDR3 is built from 14 residues. The J segment lost 3 bases and the V segment lost 4 bases, leaving 3 bases of the junction unmatched. For the CDR3, the DNA is TGTGCCAGCAGCCTCAGGACAGGGGGCTACGAGCAGTACTTC. As protein: CASSLRTGGYEQYF.

The chain carries TRBV18 and TRBJ2-1; 11 bases match TRBD1. With V trimmed by 0 bases and J by 1 base, 2 bases remained unmatched. This CDR3 is built from 17 residues. Germline CDR1 and CDR2: KGHSH and LQKENI. CDR3 amino acids: CASSPPGQGASYNEQFF. In DNA, the CDR3 is TGTGCCAGCTCACCACCTGGACAGGGGGCGTCCTACAATGAGCAGTTCTTC.

V gene TRBV18 combines with J gene TRBJ2-3, with 7 bases identical to TRBD1. V lost 5 bases to trimming and J lost 1 base; unmatched junction nucleotides: 9. This CDR3 contains 16 residues. Germline V gene data show CDR1 as KGHSH and CDR2 as LQKENI. CDR3 protein: CASSTQNRGRTDTQYF. The CDR3 DNA follows: TGTGCCAGCTCAACGCAAAACAGGGGCCGCACAGATACGCAGTATTTT.

J is TRBJ1-2 and V is TRBV4-1; D remains ambiguous. Trimming stripped 3 bases from V and 3 bases from J, with 14 bases between. The CDR3 extends over 15 amino acids. CDR1 and CDR2 from the germline V gene are MGHRA and YSYEKL. The DNA of the CDR3 is TGCGCCAGCAGCCAGATTGCCCGCCCAGACTATGGCTACACCTTC. It encodes CASSQIARPDYGYTF.

The chain's CDR3 is CASHQPTSHGETQYF. The DNA for the CDR3 is TGTGCCAGCCATCAACCGACTAGTCATGGAGAGACCCAGTACTTC. The V call is TRBV7-9, the J call TRBJ2-5, with a tentative D call TRBD2 (6 bases). Trimming pared 8 bases from V and 4 bases from J, leaving 20 bases between. From germline, CDR1 is SEHNR and CDR2 FQNEAQ (reference sequence). There are 15 residues in the CDR3.

A remark on this clone: Distinct nucleotide sequences in the sample also encode this CDR3. J is TRBJ1-3 and V is TRBV5-1; the D gene is possibly TRBD1 (5 bases). The CDR3 loop spans 16 amino acids. Trimming left V 0 bases short and J 0 bases short, with 10 bases between. The germline gives CDR1 SGHRS, CDR2 YFSETQ. CDR3 DNA: TGCGCCAGCAGCTTGGAAGCGGGGCGCTCTGGAAACACCATATATTTT. Translating it yields CASSLEAGRSGNTIYF.